This entry lists 11 T cell receptor beta chains sequenced from one sample in a study of T cells in Graves' hyperthyroidism and ophthalmopathy (dated 2019 in TCRdb). Receptor amplification or capture employed multiplex PCR. Sequencing was carried out with an Illumina HiSeq 2000. The TCR beta CDR3 regions were amplified from RNA transcripts. A first-round RT-PCR of the TCR CDR3 used the HTBI primer set with the Qiagen OneStep RT-PCR kit. TCRdb took the public reads, trimmed them with fastp at Q25, ran MiXCR for clone calling and kept in-frame beta chains. Each CDR3 protein gets just one entry, which takes the most common genes and DNA from the rows behind it. This sample is represented by about 590,000 distinct CDR3 sequences; more than 15% of them were singletons. Together, the top ten hold 6.5% to 8% of the sample. The sample consisted of blood. These receptor sequences come from a woman in her 30s with Graves' hyperthyroidism.

This chain joins TRBV6-2 or TRBV6-3 and TRBJ2-7; D is possibly TRBD1 (6 bases). V gave up 6 bases and J gave up 2 bases, with 14 bases separating them. The V gene's germline CDR1 is MNHEY and CDR2 SVGEGT. CDR3 size: 14 residues. CDR3 nucleotides: TGTGCCAGCAGACTGGACAGCGCTCCCTACGAGCAGTACTTC. Its protein is CASRLDSAPYEQYF.

This clonotype was observed many times. J is TRBJ2-2 and V is TRBV28; D is perhaps TRBD2 (5 bases). Germline V gene lookup returns CDR1 MDHEN and CDR2 SYDVKM. V was pared by 3 bases and J by 1 base, with 9 bases between. The CDR3 totals 15 residues. The CDR3 sequence: CASSFLGRNTGELFF. DNA for the CDR3: TGTGCCAGCAGTTTCCTGGGGAGGAACACCGGGGAGCTGTTTTTT.

This clonotype was picked up many times. As DNA, the CDR3 is TGTGCCAGCAGTTTAGGACTAGCGGGAGGGACTGAGCAGTTCTTC. Its translation: CASSLGLAGGTEQFF. J is TRBJ2-1 and V is TRBV28; the match to TRBD2 covers 15 bases. J lost 9 bases, V lost 2 bases, and 2 bases had no gene match. The CDR3 sequence is 15 residues long. Germline V gene sequence: CDR1 MDHEN, CDR2 SYDVKM.

This clonotype came up a few times. This chain links TRBV27 with TRBJ2-7; D gene ambiguous. Germline CDR1 and CDR2: MNHEY and SMNVEV (reference sequence). V was cut by 5 bases and J by 2 bases, with 16 bases left in between. This CDR3 region has 15 residues. Here the CDR3 reads CASSTKRVTPYEQYF. CDR3 DNA: TGTGCCAGCAGTACAAAACGGGTCACACCCTACGAGCAGTACTTC.

As regards this clonotype: The germline gene is not matched at one end of the junction; a read error may be the cause. The V and J genes are TRBV7-9 and TRBJ2-7, with unresolved D. The CDR3 is made up of 12 amino acids. The germline V gene encodes CDR1 SEHNR and CDR2 FQNEAQ (reference sequence). CDR3 DNA: TGTACCAGCAGCTTAGCCAGCCTCGAGCAGTACTTC. Its protein product is CTSSLASLEQYF.

This clonotype was seen many times. V is TRBV28 and J is TRBJ2-5; TRBD2 is a possible D gene (5 bases). Germline V gene data show CDR1 as MDHEN and CDR2 as SYDVKM. Trimming took 2 bases from V and 1 from J, leaving 8 bases between them. The CDR3 is made up of 14 amino acids. CDR3 nucleotide sequence: TGTGCCAGCAGTTTAGTGAGGGTCCAAGAGACCCAGTACTTC. It is translated as CASSLVRVQETQYF.

Many counts were recorded for this clonotype. The gene calls are TRBV27 and TRBJ1-1; no clear D gene. V lost 0 bases and J 1 base, leaving 18 bases between the germline ends. The CDR3 is made up of 18 amino acids. Germline assignment: CDR1 MNHEY and CDR2 SMNVEV (reference sequence). CDR3 sequence reads: CASSLSKYPGPENTEAFF. CDR3 DNA: TGTGCCAGCAGTTTATCGAAATATCCAGGCCCCGAGAACACTGAAGCTTTCTTT.

This clonotype has a count of ten or more. This sequence joins TRBV7-2 and TRBJ2-3, with TRBD2 matching over 7 bases. Germline lookup yields CDR1 SGHTA and CDR2 FQGNSA. V was clipped by 2 bases and J by 4 bases; unmatched bases: 6. CDR3 length: 15 amino acids. The CDR3 is CASSLRAGVADTQYF. CDR3 bases: TGTGCCAGCAGCTTAAGGGCGGGGGTGGCAGATACGCAGTATTTT.

Notes on this clonotype: The junction does not match germline at one end; this may be a read error. This chain connects TRBV5-1 to TRBJ2-7; D not certain. CDR1 is SGHRS, CDR2 YFSETQ, per germline. CDR3 length: 13 residues. The CDR3 protein is CASRYPSGGEQYF. CDR3 DNA: TGTGCCAGCAGGTACCCCTCTGGCGGCGAGCAGTACTTC. Together with reference TRBV5-1 and TRBJ2-7, the CDR3 gives the full variable domain: KAGVTQTPRYLIKTRGQQVTLSCSPISGHRSVSWYQQTPGQGLQFLFEYFSETQRNKGNFPGRFSGRQFSNSRSEMNVSTLELGDSALYLCASRYPSGGEQYFGPGTRLTVT.

This clonotype occurred many times. V is TRBV20-1 and J is TRBJ2-5; tentative D call: TRBD1 (6 bases). The CDR3 has 14 residues. CDR1 DFQATT and CDR2 SNEGSKA come from the germline V gene (reference sequence). V lost 7 bases and J lost 4, with 19 bases in between. The CDR3 bases are TGCAGTGGTCTCCAGGGGAATCCAAGAGAGACCCAGTACTTC. Encoded protein: CSGLQGNPRETQYF.

This clonotype appeared a few times. V gene TRBV5-4 combines with J gene TRBJ2-4; 9 bases match TRBD1. CDR3 length: 14 amino acids. V lost 5 bases to trimming and J lost 8 bases; unmatched junction nucleotides: 8. CDR1 and CDR2 (germline): SGHNT, YYREEE (reference sequence). The CDR3 region has the DNA TGTGCCAGCAGTAGGGACAGGGCGGTGGACATTCAGTACTTC. It is translated as CASSRDRAVDIQYF.